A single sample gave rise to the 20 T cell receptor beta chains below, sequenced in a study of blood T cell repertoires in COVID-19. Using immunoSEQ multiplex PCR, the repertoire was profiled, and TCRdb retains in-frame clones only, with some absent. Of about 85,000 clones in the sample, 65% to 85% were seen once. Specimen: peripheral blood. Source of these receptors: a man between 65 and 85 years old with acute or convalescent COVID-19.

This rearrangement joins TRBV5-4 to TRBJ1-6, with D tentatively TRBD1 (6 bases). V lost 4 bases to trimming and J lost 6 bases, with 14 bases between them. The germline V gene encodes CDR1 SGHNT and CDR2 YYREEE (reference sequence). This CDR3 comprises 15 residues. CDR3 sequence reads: CASSGGQTTNSPLHF. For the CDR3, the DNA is TGTGCCAGCAGCGGTGGACAGACCACTAATTCACCCCTCCACTTT.

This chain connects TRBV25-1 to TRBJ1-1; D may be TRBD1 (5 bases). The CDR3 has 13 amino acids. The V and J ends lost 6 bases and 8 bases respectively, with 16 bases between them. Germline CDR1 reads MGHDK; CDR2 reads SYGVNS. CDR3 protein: CASSPRGGREAFF. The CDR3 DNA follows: TGTGCCAGCAGCCCTCGGGGGGGGAGAGAAGCTTTCTTT.

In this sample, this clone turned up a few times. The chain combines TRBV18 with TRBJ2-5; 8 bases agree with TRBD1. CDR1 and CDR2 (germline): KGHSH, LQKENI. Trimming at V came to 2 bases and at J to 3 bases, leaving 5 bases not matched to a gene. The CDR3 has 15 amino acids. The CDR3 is CASSPRTGLEETQYF. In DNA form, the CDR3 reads TGTGCCAGCTCACCAAGGACAGGGCTCGAAGAGACCCAGTACTTC.

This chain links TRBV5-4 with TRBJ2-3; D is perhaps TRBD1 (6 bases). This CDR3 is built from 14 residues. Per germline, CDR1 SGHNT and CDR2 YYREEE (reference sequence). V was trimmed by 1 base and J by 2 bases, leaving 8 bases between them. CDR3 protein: CASSLTGTTDTQYF. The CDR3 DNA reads TGTGCCAGCAGCTTGACAGGGACCACAGATACGCAGTATTTT.

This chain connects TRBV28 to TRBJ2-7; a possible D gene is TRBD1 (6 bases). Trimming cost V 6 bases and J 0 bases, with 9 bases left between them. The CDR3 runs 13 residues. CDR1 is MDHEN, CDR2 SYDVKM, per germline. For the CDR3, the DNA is TGTGCCAGCAGGCGACAGGCCTCCTACGAGCAGTACGTC. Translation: CASRRQASYEQYV.

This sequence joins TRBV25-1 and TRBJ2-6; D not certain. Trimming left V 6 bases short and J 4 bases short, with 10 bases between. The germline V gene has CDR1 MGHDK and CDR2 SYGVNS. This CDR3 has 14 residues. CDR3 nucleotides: TGTGCCAGCAGGCGCCACTGGGGGGCCAACGTCCTGACTTTC. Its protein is CASRRHWGANVLTF.

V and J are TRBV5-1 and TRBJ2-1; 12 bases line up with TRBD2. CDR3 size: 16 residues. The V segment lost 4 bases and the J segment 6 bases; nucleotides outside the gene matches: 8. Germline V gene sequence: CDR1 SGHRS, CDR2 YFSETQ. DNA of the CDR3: TGCGCCAGCAGCCCCTCACTAGCGGGGGGACCCAATGAGCAGTTCTTC. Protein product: CASSPSLAGGPNEQFF.

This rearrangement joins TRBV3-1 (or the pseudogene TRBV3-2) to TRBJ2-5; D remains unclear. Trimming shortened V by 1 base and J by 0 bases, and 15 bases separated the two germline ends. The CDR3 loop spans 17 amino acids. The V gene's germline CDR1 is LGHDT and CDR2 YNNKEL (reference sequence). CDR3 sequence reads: CASSQGFAVFDQETQYF. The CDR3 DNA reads TGTGCCAGCAGCCAAGGTTTTGCGGTTTTTGACCAAGAGACCCAGTACTTC.

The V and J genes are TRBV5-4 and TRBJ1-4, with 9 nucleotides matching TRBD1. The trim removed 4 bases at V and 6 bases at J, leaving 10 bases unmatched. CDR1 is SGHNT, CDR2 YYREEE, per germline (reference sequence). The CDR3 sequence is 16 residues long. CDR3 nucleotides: TGTGCCAGCAGCCTCCCCCGCGGGACAGGGCATGAAAAACTGTTTTTT. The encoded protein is CASSLPRGTGHEKLFF.

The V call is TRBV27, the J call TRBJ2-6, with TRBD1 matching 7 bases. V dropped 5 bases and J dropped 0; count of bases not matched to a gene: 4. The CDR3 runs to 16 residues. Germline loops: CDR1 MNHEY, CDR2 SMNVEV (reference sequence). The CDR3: CASSNHRGSGANVLTF. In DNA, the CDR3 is TGTGCCAGCAGTAATCACAGGGGCTCTGGGGCCAACGTCCTGACTTTC.

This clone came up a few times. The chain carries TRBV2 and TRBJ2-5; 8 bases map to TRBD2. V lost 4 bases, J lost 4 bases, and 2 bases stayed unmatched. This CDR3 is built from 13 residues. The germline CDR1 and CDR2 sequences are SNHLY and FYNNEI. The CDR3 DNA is TGTGCCAGCAGTGTGGGACTAGGAGAGACCCAGTACTTC. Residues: CASSVGLGETQYF. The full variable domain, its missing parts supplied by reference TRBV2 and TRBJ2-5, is EPEVTQTPSHQVTQMGQEVILRCVPISNHLYFYWYRQILGQKVEFLVSFYNNEISEKSEIFDDQFSVERPDGSNFTLKIRSTKLEDSAMYFCASSVGLGETQYFGPGTRLLVL.

CDR3 residues: CASNPGQNHEQYV. The CDR3 DNA is TGTGCCAGCAACCCGGGACAGAATCACGAGCAGTACGTC. V is TRBV5-4 and J is TRBJ2-7, with 7 bases that match TRBD1. This CDR3 region has 13 residues. V gave up 6 bases and J gave up 5 bases; unmatched junction bases: 8. The germline CDR1 and CDR2 sequences are SGHNT and YYREEE (reference sequence).

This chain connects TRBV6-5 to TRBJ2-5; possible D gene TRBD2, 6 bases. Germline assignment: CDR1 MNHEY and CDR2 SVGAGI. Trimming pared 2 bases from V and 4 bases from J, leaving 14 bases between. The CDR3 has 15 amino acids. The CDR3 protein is CASSYPGVWGETQYF. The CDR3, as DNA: TGTGCCAGCAGTTACCCGGGAGTTTGGGGAGAGACCCAGTACTTC.

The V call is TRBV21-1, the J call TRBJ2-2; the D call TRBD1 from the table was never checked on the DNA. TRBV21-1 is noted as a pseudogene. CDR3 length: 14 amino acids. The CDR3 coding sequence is TGTGCCAGCAGATGGACAGGAAACACCGGGGAGCTGTTTTTT. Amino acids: CASRWTGNTGELFF.

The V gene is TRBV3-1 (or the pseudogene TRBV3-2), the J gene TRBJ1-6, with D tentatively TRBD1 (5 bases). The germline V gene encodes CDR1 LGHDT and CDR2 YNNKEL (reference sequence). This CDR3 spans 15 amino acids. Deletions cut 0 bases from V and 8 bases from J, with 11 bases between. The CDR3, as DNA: TGTGCCAGCAGCCAAGACCCGGGGGATGATTCACCCCTCCACTTT. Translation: CASSQDPGDDSPLHF.

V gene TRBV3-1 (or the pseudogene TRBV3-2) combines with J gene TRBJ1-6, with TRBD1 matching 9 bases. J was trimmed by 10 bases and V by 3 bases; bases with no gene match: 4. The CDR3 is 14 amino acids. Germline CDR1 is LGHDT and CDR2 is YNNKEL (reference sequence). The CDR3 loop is CASSHRGQGSPLHF. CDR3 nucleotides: TGTGCCAGCAGCCACAGGGGACAGGGATCACCCCTCCACTTT.

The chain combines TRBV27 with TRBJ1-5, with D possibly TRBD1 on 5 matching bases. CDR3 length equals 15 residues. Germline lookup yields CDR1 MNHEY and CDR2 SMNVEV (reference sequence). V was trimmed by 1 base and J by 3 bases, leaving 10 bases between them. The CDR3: CASSLFGGVNQPQHF. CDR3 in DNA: TGTGCCAGCAGTTTATTCGGAGGGGTCAATCAGCCCCAGCATTTT.

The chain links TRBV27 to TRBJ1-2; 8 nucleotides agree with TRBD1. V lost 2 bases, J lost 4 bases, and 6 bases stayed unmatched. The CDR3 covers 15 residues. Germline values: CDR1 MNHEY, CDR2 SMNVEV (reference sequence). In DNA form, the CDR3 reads TGTGCCAGCAGTTTAGTACGGACAGGGCTCTATGGCTACACCTTC. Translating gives CASSLVRTGLYGYTF.

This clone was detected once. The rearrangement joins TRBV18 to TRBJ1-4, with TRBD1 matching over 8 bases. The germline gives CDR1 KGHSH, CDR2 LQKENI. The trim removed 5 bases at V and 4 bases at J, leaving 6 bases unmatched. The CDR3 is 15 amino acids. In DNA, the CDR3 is TGTGCCAGCTCAACCCGGACAGGGCTTAATGAAAAACTGTTTTTT. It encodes CASSTRTGLNEKLFF.

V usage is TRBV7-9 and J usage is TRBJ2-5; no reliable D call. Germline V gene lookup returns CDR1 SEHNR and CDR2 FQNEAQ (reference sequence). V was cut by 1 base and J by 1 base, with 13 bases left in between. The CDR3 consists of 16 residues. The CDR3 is CASSLGVSRLQETQYF. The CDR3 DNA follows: TGTGCCAGCAGCTTAGGTGTGAGCAGGCTCCAAGAGACCCAGTACTTC.